This TCR beta chain was documented in a study of radiotherapy plus CTLA-4 blockade in lung cancer. Background on the study: Disease control was present in more than 25% of patients, and objective responses in under 20%. The study, taken as a whole, reports: Reports state that early shifts in blood T cell clones, with interferon-beta, best predicted response. TCR clones of tumor origin grew in blood after radiotherapy plus ipilimumab.

On this clone: Its antigen remains unidentified.

CDR1 and CDR2 (germline): SGHNT, YENEEA. This CDR3 comprises 19 residues. The V and J ends lost 4 bases and 3 bases respectively, with 25 bases between them. Only in-frame clones appear in the TCRdb table, and some are missing; sequencing was by immunoSEQ multiplex PCR. The sample lists approximately 69,000 clones; roughly 78% were seen once. The V call is TRBV11-3, the J call TRBJ2-1, with D perhaps matching TRBD2 (5 bases). This clonotype originated in a human donor with non-small cell lung cancer who had a complete response to radiotherapy plus ipilimumab. The source was peripheral blood, collected from a patient treated with radiotherapy plus ipilimumab. This CDR3 reads CASSSRVARVQQLYNEQFF. The CDR3 bases are TGTGCCAGCAGCTCCCGGGTAGCGCGGGTCCAACAACTCTACAATGAGCAGTTCTTC.